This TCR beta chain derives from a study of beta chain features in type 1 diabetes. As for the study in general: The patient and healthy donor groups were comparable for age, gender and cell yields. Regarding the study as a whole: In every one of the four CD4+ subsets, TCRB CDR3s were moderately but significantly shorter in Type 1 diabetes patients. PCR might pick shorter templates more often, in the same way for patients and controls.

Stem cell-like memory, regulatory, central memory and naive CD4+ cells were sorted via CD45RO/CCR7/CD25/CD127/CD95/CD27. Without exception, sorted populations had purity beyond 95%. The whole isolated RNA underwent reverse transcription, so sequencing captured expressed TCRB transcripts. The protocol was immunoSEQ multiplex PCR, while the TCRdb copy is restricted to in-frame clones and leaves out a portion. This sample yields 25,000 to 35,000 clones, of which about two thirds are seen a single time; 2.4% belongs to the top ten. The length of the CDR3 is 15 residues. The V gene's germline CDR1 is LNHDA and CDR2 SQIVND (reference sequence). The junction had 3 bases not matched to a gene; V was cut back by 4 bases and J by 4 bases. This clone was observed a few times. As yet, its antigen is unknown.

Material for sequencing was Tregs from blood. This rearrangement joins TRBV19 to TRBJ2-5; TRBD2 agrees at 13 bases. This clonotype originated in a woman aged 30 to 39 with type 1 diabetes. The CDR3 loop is CASSTGLAGRETQYF. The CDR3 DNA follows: TGTGCCAGTAGTACGGGACTAGCGGGGAGAGAGACCCAGTACTTC.